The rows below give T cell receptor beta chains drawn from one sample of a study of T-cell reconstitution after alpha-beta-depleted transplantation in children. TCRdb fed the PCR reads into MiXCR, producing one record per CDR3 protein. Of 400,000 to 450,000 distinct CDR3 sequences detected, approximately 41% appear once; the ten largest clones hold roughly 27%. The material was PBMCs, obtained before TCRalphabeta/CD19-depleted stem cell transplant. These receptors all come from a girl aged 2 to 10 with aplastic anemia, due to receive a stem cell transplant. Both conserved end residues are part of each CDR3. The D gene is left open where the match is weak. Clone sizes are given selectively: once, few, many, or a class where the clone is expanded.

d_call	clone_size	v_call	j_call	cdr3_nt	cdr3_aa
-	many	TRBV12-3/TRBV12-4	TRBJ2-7	TGTGCCAGCACCCCCCACCCCTCCTACGAGCAGTACTTC	CASTPHPSYEQYF
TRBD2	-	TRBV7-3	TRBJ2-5	TGTGCCAGCAGCTCCGGGACTAGCGGGAGCCCCCAAGGGACCCAGTACTTC	CASSSGTSGSPQGTQYF
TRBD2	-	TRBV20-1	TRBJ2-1	TGCAGTGCTGTTGGGACTAGCGGGAACAATGAGCAGTTCTTC	CSAVGTSGNNEQFF
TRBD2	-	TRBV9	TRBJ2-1	TGTGCCAGCAGCGTAAGGCCTAGCGGGGGGCACAATGAGCAGTTCTTC	CASSVRPSGGHNEQFF
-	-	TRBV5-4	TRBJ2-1	TGTGCCAGCAGCTTGTTCCTGGGCAGGGAAAATGAGCAGTTCTTC	CASSLFLGRENEQFF
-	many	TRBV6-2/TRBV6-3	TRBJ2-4	TGTGCCAGCCTCGGTCGGGAGAAGAACATTCAGTACTTC	CASLGREKNIQYF
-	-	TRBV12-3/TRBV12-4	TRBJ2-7	TGTGCCAGCAGTAAAGAGTCTGTCCTCTACGAGCAGTACTTC	CASSKESVLYEQYF
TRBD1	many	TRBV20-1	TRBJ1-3	TGCAGTGCCTGGCACGGGACAGTAGGAAACACCATATATTTT	CSAWHGTVGNTIYF
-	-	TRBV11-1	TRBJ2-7	TGTGCCAGCAGCTCCTTCGGGCGGACCTCCTACGAGCAGTACTTC	CASSSFGRTSYEQYF
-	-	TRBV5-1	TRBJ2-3	TGCGCCAGCAGCCCGACTAGACTCACAGATACGCAGTATTTT	CASSPTRLTDTQYF
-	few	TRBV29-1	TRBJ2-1	TGCAGCGTTGAATTTGTAGGACTCCCCATGGGCTACAATGAGCAGTTCTTC	CSVEFVGLPMGYNEQFF
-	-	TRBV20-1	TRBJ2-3	TGCAGTGCTAGATCCCAAGATACGCAGTATTTT	CSARSQDTQYF
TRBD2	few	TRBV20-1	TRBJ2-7	TGCAGTGCCCCCCGGCTAGCGGTTGGGTACGAGCAGTACTTC	CSAPRLAVGYEQYF
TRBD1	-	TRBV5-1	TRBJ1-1	TGCGCCAGCAGCTCTACGACAGGGTGGGCCACTGAAGCTTTCTTT	CASSSTTGWATEAFF
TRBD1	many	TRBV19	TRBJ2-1	TGTGCCAGTAGTGGGACAGGGGGCCCCTACAATGAGCAGTTCTTC	CASSGTGGPYNEQFF
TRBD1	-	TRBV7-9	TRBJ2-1	TGTGCCAGCAGCTTAGGCCCCCAGGGGGCGATGTACAATGAGCAGTTCTTC	CASSLGPQGAMYNEQFF
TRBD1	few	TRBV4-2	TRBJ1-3	TGTGCCAGCAGCCGACTAGGGGGACAGGGAGGAAACACCATATATTTT	CASSRLGGQGGNTIYF
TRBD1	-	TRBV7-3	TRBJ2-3	TGTGCCAGCAGCCCCGGGACAGGGATGGATACGCAGTATTTT	CASSPGTGMDTQYF
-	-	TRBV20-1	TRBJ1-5	TGCAGTGCTAGGATGGACGGGGGCAATCAGCCCCAGCATTTT	CSARMDGGNQPQHF
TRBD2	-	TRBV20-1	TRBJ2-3	TGCAGGAGCGGGGGCACAGATACGCAGTATTTT	CRSGGTDTQYF
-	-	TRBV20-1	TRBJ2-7	TGCAGTGCTAACCCCGACAGACCCTACGCCTACGAGCAGTACTTC	CSANPDRPYAYEQYF
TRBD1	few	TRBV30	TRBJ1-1	TGTGCCTGGAGCCAAGGGGGCAGGGACACTGAAGCTTTCTTT	CAWSQGGRDTEAFF
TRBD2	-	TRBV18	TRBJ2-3	TGTGCCAGCTCACGAGTCGGGGGGGCCACAGATACGCAGTATTTT	CASSRVGGATDTQYF
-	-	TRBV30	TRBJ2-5	TGTGCCTGGATCAACGCGAAGACCCAGTACTTC	CAWINAKTQYF
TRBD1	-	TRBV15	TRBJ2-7	TGTGCCACCAGCAGGGAGACAGGGGGCGAGTACGAGCAGTACTTC	CATSRETGGEYEQYF
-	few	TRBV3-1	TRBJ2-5	TGTGCCAGCAGCCAGCTAGGCACCCAAGAGACCCAGTACTTC	CASSQLGTQETQYF
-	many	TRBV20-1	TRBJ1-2	TGCAGTGCTAGACGGTTAAGGGGCTACACCTTC	CSARRLRGYTF
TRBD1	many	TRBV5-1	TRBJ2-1	TGCGCCAGCAGGACGGATTCCACAGGGGACCACAATGAGCAGTTCTTC	CASRTDSTGDHNEQFF
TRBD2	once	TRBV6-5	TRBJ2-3	TGTGCCAGCAGTTACTTACTAGCGGGGACAGATACGCAGTATTTT	CASSYLLAGTDTQYF
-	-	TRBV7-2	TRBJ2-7	TGTGCCAGCAGCTTAGTGACTAGCTCCTACGAGCAGTACTTC	CASSLVTSSYEQYF
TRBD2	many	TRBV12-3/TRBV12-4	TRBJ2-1	TGTGCCAGCGGGAGGACTAGCGGGGGCAATGAGCAGTTCTTC	CASGRTSGGNEQFF
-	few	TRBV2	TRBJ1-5	TGTGCCAGCACCGGGACACCTCGTGGGAATCAGCCCCAGCATTTT	CASTGTPRGNQPQHF
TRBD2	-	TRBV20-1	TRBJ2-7	TGCAGTGCTTCCCTTAGCGGGAGGCCCCTCGGTACTAACTCATTC	CSASLSGRPLGTNSF
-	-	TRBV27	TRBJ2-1	TGTGCCAGCAGACGAGGGGACGGGAGCTCCTACAATGAGCAGTTCTTC	CASRRGDGSSYNEQFF
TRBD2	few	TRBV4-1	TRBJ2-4	TGCGCCAGCAGCCCCGGACTAGCGGGGGGGATAGCCAAAAACATTCAGTACTTC	CASSPGLAGGIAKNIQYF
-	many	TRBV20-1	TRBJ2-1	TGCAGTGCTGCCATACCCCTAAGTCAAGAGCAGTTCTTC	CSAAIPLSQEQFF
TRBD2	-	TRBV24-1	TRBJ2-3	TGTGCCACCAGTGATTCCGATAGCGGGGGCGCAGATACGCAGTATTTT	CATSDSDSGGADTQYF
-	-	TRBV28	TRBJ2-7	TGTGCCAGCCTAACAGGAGCGTCCTCCTACGAGCAGTACTTC	CASLTGASSYEQYF
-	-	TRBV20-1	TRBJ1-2	TGCAGTGCTAGAGGCCTGACCGGACCTCAAAACTATGGCTACACCTTC	CSARGLTGPQNYGYTF
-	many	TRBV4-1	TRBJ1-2	TGCGCCAGCAGCCAAGGGACAGTTTATGGCTACACCTTC	CASSQGTVYGYTF
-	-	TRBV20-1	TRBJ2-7	TGCAGTGCTAGAGATCTGGACAGACAGTACGAGCAGTACTTC	CSARDLDRQYEQYF
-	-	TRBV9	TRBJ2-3	TGTGCCAGCAGCGTAGGACTAGGTACTGAGGCAGATACGCAGTATTTT	CASSVGLGTEADTQYF
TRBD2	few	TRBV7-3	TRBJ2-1	TGTGCCAGCAGCCCCAGCCCGGGACTAGCGGGAACCAATGAGCAGTTCTTC	CASSPSPGLAGTNEQFF
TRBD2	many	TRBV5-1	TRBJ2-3	TGCGCCAGCAGCTTGGTAAGCGGGAGAGCCACAGATACGCAGTATTTT	CASSLVSGRATDTQYF
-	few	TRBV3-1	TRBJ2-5	TGTGCCAGCAGCCTTCGGGCGACGGCCCCCCAAGAGACCCAGTACTTC	CASSLRATAPQETQYF
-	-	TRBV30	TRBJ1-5	TGTGCCTGGAGGGCAGGGAGCAATCAGCCCCAGCATTTT	CAWRAGSNQPQHF
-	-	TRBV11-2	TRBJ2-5	TGTGCCAGCAAAATACAGGGAGGGGGAGAGACCCAGTACTTC	CASKIQGGGETQYF
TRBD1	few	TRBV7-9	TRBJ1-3	TGTGCCAGCAGCTGGACAGGCTCTGGAAACACCATATATTTT	CASSWTGSGNTIYF
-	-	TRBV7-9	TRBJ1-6	TGTGCCAGCAGCTTAGACAGGAATTCACCCCTCCACTTT	CASSLDRNSPLHF
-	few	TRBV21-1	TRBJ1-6	TGTGCCAGCAGCAAATTCGAATGTCCGAGTCCCAGCTCCTATAATTCACCCCTCCACTTT	CASSKFECPSPSSYNSPLHF
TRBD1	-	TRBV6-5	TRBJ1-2	TGTGCCAGCAGTCACCGGGACAGGGCTCCTCGTGGCTACACCTTC	CASSHRDRAPRGYTF
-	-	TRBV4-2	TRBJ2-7	TGTGCCAGCAGCCAAGAGGTTGGCTCCTACGAGCAGTACTTC	CASSQEVGSYEQYF
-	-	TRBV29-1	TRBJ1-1	TGCAGCGTTGTTACGGAGCTTGGTGCTTTCTTT	CSVVTELGAFF